These 10 T cell receptor beta chains share one sample of origin, sequenced in a study of blood T cell repertoires in COVID-19. Some clones are missing from TCRdb's copy, which holds only in-frame ones; the method was immunoSEQ multiplex PCR. The data show approximately 22,000 clones, about 90% seen once. Sequenced sample: peripheral blood. These receptors were obtained from a human donor in a cohort sampled during active COVID-19.

This clone was seen a handful of times. CDR3 sequence (DNA): TGTGCCAGCAGTTTATCAGGAGGGAATGAGCAGTTCTTC. Encoded protein: CASSLSGGNEQFF. The chain has TRBV27 and TRBJ2-1; D may be TRBD2 (6 bases). Germline assignment: CDR1 MNHEY and CDR2 SMNVEV (reference sequence). Trimming shortened V by 0 bases and J by 7 bases, and 7 bases separated the two germline ends. This CDR3 has 13 amino acids.

This chain connects TRBV10-3 to TRBJ2-1, with 14 positions matching TRBD2. This CDR3 region has 17 residues. Trimming at V came to 1 base and at J to 7 bases, leaving 6 bases not matched to a gene. Per the germline V gene, CDR1 is ENHRY and CDR2 is SYGVKD. CDR3 in amino acids: CAISEFYGTSGSNEQFF. CDR3 in DNA: TGTGCCATCAGTGAGTTTTACGGGACTAGCGGGAGTAATGAGCAGTTCTTC.

This sequence joins TRBV7-9 and TRBJ1-1; D might be TRBD1 (5 bases). CDR3 size: 13 residues. CDR1 and CDR2 (germline): SEHNR, FQNEAQ (reference sequence). Deletions cut 3 bases from V and 5 bases from J, with 10 bases between. The CDR3 nucleotides read TGTGCCAGCAGCTTTCAGGGAATTACTGAAGCTTTCTTT. It is translated as CASSFQGITEAFF.

The V and J genes are TRBV7-9 and TRBJ2-3, with 9 bases lining up with TRBD2. This CDR3 is 14 amino acids long. The V gene's germline CDR1 is SEHNR and CDR2 FQNEAQ (reference sequence). V shed 8 bases and J 4 bases; nucleotides not matched to a gene: 7. The CDR3 sequence is CASGVSGSADTQYF. In DNA form, the CDR3 reads TGTGCCAGCGGGGTTAGCGGGAGTGCAGATACGCAGTATTTT.

This rearrangement joins TRBV10-1 to TRBJ1-6; weak D call: TRBD1 (5 bases). This CDR3 contains 14 residues. The germline CDR1 and CDR2 sequences are WNHNN and SYGVQD (reference sequence). V dropped 5 bases and J dropped 2 bases, with 7 bases sitting between them. Here the CDR3 reads CASSQGAYNSPLHF. CDR3 in DNA: TGCGCCAGCAGTCAAGGGGCCTATAATTCACCCCTCCACTTT.

The rearrangement uses TRBV11-2 and TRBJ2-7, with TRBD2 matching over 9 bases. The germline CDR1 and CDR2 sequences are SGHAT and FQNNGV. This CDR3 has 14 residues. Germline trimming cut 5 bases from V and 3 bases from J; bases unmatched to any gene: 5. The CDR3 coding sequence is TGTGCCAGCAGCGTCGGAGCGGGAGGCTACGAGCAGTACTTC. Protein: CASSVGAGGYEQYF.

The chain joins TRBV29-1 to TRBJ2-7, with TRBD1 as a possible D gene (5 bases). Looked up from germline, CDR1 is SQVTM and CDR2 is ANQGSEA. The CDR3 length is 15 residues. Trimming shortened V by 1 base and J by 0 bases, and 13 bases separated the two germline ends. CDR3 in amino acids: CSVEGGTGSSYEQYF. In DNA form, the CDR3 reads TGCAGCGTTGAAGGCGGAACAGGTAGCTCCTACGAGCAGTACTTC.

The chain uses TRBV29-1 and TRBJ2-7, with 8 bases identical to TRBD2. The CDR3 consists of 13 residues. With V trimmed by 5 bases and J by 3 bases, 6 bases remained unmatched. Germline CDR1 SQVTM, CDR2 ANQGSEA. The DNA of the CDR3 is TGCAGCGTTTTCCCGGGGGGGGACTACGAGCAGTACTTC. This sequence encodes CSVFPGGDYEQYF.

The chain combines TRBV9 with TRBJ1-2; D is perhaps TRBD1 (5 bases). This CDR3 comprises 15 residues. Trimming took 2 bases from V and 0 from J, leaving 11 bases between them. Germline V gives CDR1 SGDLS, CDR2 YYNGEE. The CDR3 DNA sequence: TGTGCCAGCAGCGTCCACGGGGGGGCTAACTATGGCTACACCTTC. It is translated as CASSVHGGANYGYTF.

The chain employs TRBV3-1 (or the pseudogene TRBV3-2) and TRBJ1-1; D uncertain. The CDR3 totals 14 residues. Germline assignment: CDR1 LGHDT and CDR2 YNNKEL (reference sequence). The V end was cut by 1 base, the J end by 0 bases, with 6 bases between. As DNA, the CDR3 is TGTGCCAGCAGCCAAGCCACAGTGAACACTGAAGCTTTCTTT. Its translation is CASSQATVNTEAFF.